A selection of T cell receptor beta chains follows, all from one sample in a study of cytomegalovirus exposure and HLA in healthy donors. Profiled with immunoSEQ multiplex PCR; TCRdb holds only in-frame clones, not every one. This table has roughly 120,000 clones, 8.5% appearing once. The sequenced material came from PBMCs. These receptors all come from a man in his forties in good health and CMV-seronegative. The CDR3 runs from the conserved cysteine through the conserved F or W. The D gene is left open where the match is weak. Some rows mark clone size as missing; the rest say once, few, many or name a class of expanded clone.

TRBV7-2	TRBD1	TRBJ1-1	few	TGTGCCAGCAGCTTTATAGGGACAGATAGGGTAGCTTTCTTT	CASSFIGTDRVAFF
TRBV10-3	-	TRBJ2-5	-	TGTGCCATCAGTGAGTCTCTGGGGGCGGGAGAGACCCAGTACTTC	CAISESLGAGETQYF
TRBV7-9	-	TRBJ2-7	-	TGTGCCAGCAGCTTAGTCGGAGCTTACGAGCAGTACTTC	CASSLVGAYEQYF
TRBV7-8	TRBD1	TRBJ1-1	-	TGTGCCAGCAGGTTAGACAGGGGCACTGAAGCTTTCTTT	CASRLDRGTEAFF
TRBV30	TRBD1	TRBJ1-5	-	TGTGCCTGGAGTACTTATACAGGGGCTGTGGCCCAGCATTTT	CAWSTYTGAVAQHF
TRBV7-9	TRBD2	TRBJ2-3	few	TGTGCCAGCAGCTTAGGTCTAGCGGGGGGCCCCAGCACAGATACGCAGTATTTT	CASSLGLAGGPSTDTQYF
TRBV5-6	-	TRBJ1-5	-	TGTGCCAGCAGCCCCTGTATGTCCCAGCATTTT	CASSPCMSQHF
TRBV9	TRBD2	TRBJ2-1	-	TGTGCCAGCAGCCCAAGCGGGGCCTTCTCCTACAATGAGCAGTTCTTC	CASSPSGAFSYNEQFF
TRBV5-1	TRBD2	TRBJ2-5	few	TGCGCCAGCAGCGGTAGCGGGGGGGCCGAGACCCAGTACTTC	CASSGSGGAETQYF
TRBV7-2	-	TRBJ2-7	-	TGTGCCAGCAGCCAGGGCCTAGCGACCTCCTACGAGCAGTACTTC	CASSQGLATSYEQYF
TRBV7-2	-	TRBJ1-3	-	TGTGCCAGCAGCCCTCAGACAGTCTCTGGAAACACCATATATTTT	CASSPQTVSGNTIYF
TRBV5-1	-	TRBJ2-5	-	TGCGCCAGCAGCCCTGGCGGAGGGGAAGAGACCCAGTACTTC	CASSPGGGEETQYF
TRBV14	TRBD1	TRBJ2-3	-	TGTGCCAGCAGCCAAGGCGGACAGGGAAGAGATACGCAGTATTTT	CASSQGGQGRDTQYF
TRBV6-5	-	TRBJ2-7	-	TGTGCCAGCAGTTACTCGAGCATTTACGAGCAGTACTTC	CASSYSSIYEQYF
TRBV7-8	-	TRBJ2-5	-	TGTGCCAGCAGTCCTAGTCAGCGATTCGAGACCCAGTACTTC	CASSPSQRFETQYF
TRBV30	-	TRBJ2-5	-	TGTGCCTGGACACACGGGGAGACCCAGTACTTC	CAWTHGETQYF
TRBV7-3	-	TRBJ1-2	-	TGTGCCAGCAGCTTAGCGGGGTTTGGCTACACCTTC	CASSLAGFGYTF
TRBV30	TRBD1	TRBJ1-2	few	TGTGCCTGGATGGGAGGGGTGAGGGGGACAGGTTACTTAAACTATGGCTACACCTTC	CAWMGGVRGTGYLNYGYTF
TRBV6-6	-	TRBJ1-1	-	TGTGCCAGCCGGGGGGGAATGAACACTGAAGCTTTCTTT	CASRGGMNTEAFF
TRBV9	-	TRBJ1-6	few	TGTGCCAGCAGCGTAGTAGAGGGTAATTCACCCCTCCACTTT	CASSVVEGNSPLHF
TRBV9	-	TRBJ2-2	few	TGTGCCACCTCAAGGGCAGCGGTCGACACCGGGGAGCTGTTTTTT	CATSRAAVDTGELFF
TRBV5-6	-	TRBJ1-2	few	TGTGCCAGCAGACCTACAGGGCCGGAGGGCTACACCTTC	CASRPTGPEGYTF
TRBV19	-	TRBJ2-5	few	TGTGCCAGTAGAGGTGCAGGGGAGGAGACCCAGTACTTC	CASRGAGEETQYF
TRBV6-5	-	TRBJ2-2	few	TGTGCCAGCAGTTACCGATACGACAACGGGGAGCTGTTTTTT	CASSYRYDNGELFF
TRBV6-5	TRBD1	TRBJ2-5	-	TGTGCCAGCTACGCAGGGGGCTATGGGACCCAGTACTTC	CASYAGGYGTQYF
TRBV7-9	-	TRBJ1-1	few	TGTGCCAGCAGCCCAGGTGGAGGGAGAGGCACTGAAGCTTTCTTT	CASSPGGGRGTEAFF
TRBV7-8	TRBD1	TRBJ2-2	-	TGTGCCAGCAGCAGAAGGGACAGGGGAAGCACCGGGGAGCTGTTTTTT	CASSRRDRGSTGELFF
TRBV11-3	TRBD1	TRBJ1-4	few	TGTGCCAGCAGCGGGAGACAGGGTTGGGCAACTAATGAAAAACTGTTTTTT	CASSGRQGWATNEKLFF
TRBV19	TRBD1	TRBJ2-2	few	TGTGCCAGTAGTATGGACAGGGACCACACCGGGGAGCTGTTTTTT	CASSMDRDHTGELFF
TRBV4-2	TRBD2	TRBJ2-5	few	TGTGCCAGCAGCTTACTAGCGGGGGAGACCCAGTACTTC	CASSLLAGETQYF
TRBV5-1	-	TRBJ1-1	few	TGCGCCAGCAGCCAGACAGGCTTTCAGGAAAACACTGAAGCTTTCTTT	CASSQTGFQENTEAFF
TRBV4-3	TRBD2	TRBJ2-1	-	TGCGCCAGCAGTCGCGCTGGGAGGGGAAATGAGCAGTTCTTC	CASSRAGRGNEQFF
TRBV19	TRBD2	TRBJ2-7	-	TGTGCCAGTAGTGTCCTTCCGGGACTAGCGGTTTACGAGCAGTACTTC	CASSVLPGLAVYEQYF
TRBV5-1	TRBD1	TRBJ2-7	few	TGCGCCAGCAGCTTACTGACAGGGGGGTTGTACGAGCAGTACTTC	CASSLLTGGLYEQYF
TRBV2	TRBD1	TRBJ2-3	-	TGTGCCAGCATGGGGACAGATAGAGATACGCAGTATTTT	CASMGTDRDTQYF
TRBV9	-	TRBJ1-4	few	TGTGCCAGCAGCGACCGGGGGTCAGAGGATGAAAAACTGTTTTTT	CASSDRGSEDEKLFF
TRBV7-6	TRBD2	TRBJ2-3	-	TGTGCCAGCAGCTCCTTTAGCGGGGGTAGCACAGATACGCAGTATTTT	CASSSFSGGSTDTQYF
TRBV4-3	-	TRBJ2-2	few	TGCGCCAGCAGCCCCCACGGGGATAACACCGGGGCCGGGGAGCTGTTTTTT	CASSPHGDNTGAGELFF
TRBV19	-	TRBJ1-5	-	TGTGCCAGTAGTATTAGTTCAGACTATAGCAATCAGCCCCAGCATTTT	CASSISSDYSNQPQHF
TRBV19	TRBD1	TRBJ1-6	-	TGTGCCAGTAGTGACCGGGACAGCTCCTATAATTCACCCCTCCACTTT	CASSDRDSSYNSPLHF
TRBV5-6	-	TRBJ1-6	few	TGTGCCAGCAGCTTGTTAGCGAGCTCCTATAATTCACCCCTCCACTTT	CASSLLASSYNSPLHF
TRBV7-9	-	TRBJ2-3	-	TGTGCCAGCAGCTTAGTTAGTCTCGCAGATACGCAGTATTTT	CASSLVSLADTQYF
TRBV6-1	TRBD1	TRBJ1-1	few	TGTGCCAGCAGAGAACAGGGGATGAACACTGAAGCTTTCTTT	CASREQGMNTEAFF
TRBV5-8	TRBD1	TRBJ1-4	few	TGTGCCAGCAGCTTTTGGGTGGGCCCAGCAGGGGGCGAAGAAAAACTGTTTTTT	CASSFWVGPAGGEEKLFF
TRBV6-6	-	TRBJ2-2	-	TGTGCCAGCAGTTACGACGACGGGGGCACCGGGGAGCTGTTTTTT	CASSYDDGGTGELFF